Detailed here is one T cell receptor (beta chain). What it recognizes is unknown. This sample stems from a study of early stage breast cancer tumors. Some clones are missing from TCRdb's copy, which holds only in-frame ones; the method was immunoSEQ multiplex PCR. The sample has more than 55,000 clones; more than 60% are singletons. Overall study findings and caveats: In 14 of 16 patients, blood comparison separated tumor from normal breast.

The V gene's germline CDR1 is MNHEY and CDR2 SMNVEV (reference sequence). The CDR3 consists of 18 residues. V was pared by 5 bases and J by 0 bases, with 10 bases of the junction left unmatched. The material sequenced was blood. The V gene is TRBV27, the J gene TRBJ1-6; 7 bases line up with TRBD1. The receptor was derived from a person in their thirties with breast cancer. The CDR3 region is CASSGDRETSSYNSPLHF. CDR3 DNA sequence: TGTGCCAGCAGTGGAGACAGGGAAACCAGCTCCTATAATTCACCCCTCCACTTT.